This is a list of T cell receptor beta chains from one sample in a study of cytomegalovirus exposure and HLA in healthy donors. The protocol was immunoSEQ multiplex PCR, while the TCRdb copy is restricted to in-frame clones and leaves out a portion. Of about 160,000 clones in the sample, around four fifths were seen once. Sequenced sample: PBMCs. These receptors came from a woman aged 45-65 years in good health and CMV-seronegative. Both conserved end residues are part of each CDR3. The D gene is left open where the match is weak. Size is stated for part of the rows, as once, few or many counts, or as a class when the clone is expanded.

TRBD2	TRBJ2-7	TRBV9	once	TGTGCCAGCAGCGTAGGCGGGAGCCTCTACGAGCAGTACTTC	CASSVGGSLYEQYF
-	TRBJ1-6	TRBV6-1	few	TGTGCCAGCAGTGAAGAGAGGACAGTCTCGCCCCTCCACTTT	CASSEERTVSPLHF
-	TRBJ1-2	TRBV10-1	few	TGCGCCAGCAGTGAAAATCAGTTCTATGGCTACACCTTC	CASSENQFYGYTF
-	TRBJ2-3	TRBV2	-	TGTGCCAGCAGAACCAGGGCGAACACAGATACGCAGTATTTT	CASRTRANTDTQYF
-	TRBJ2-7	TRBV27	few	TGTGCTAGCAGTTCTCGACACCTATCCTACGAGCAGTACTTC	CASSSRHLSYEQYF
TRBD2	TRBJ2-5	TRBV7-2	-	TGTGCCAGCAGCTTAAGGCGGGGGGGGTACTTGGGAGAGACCCAGTACTTC	CASSLRRGGYLGETQYF
TRBD2	TRBJ2-7	TRBV7-2	-	TGTGCCAGCAGCTTTACTAGCGGGGTATCCTACGAGCAGTACTTC	CASSFTSGVSYEQYF
-	TRBJ1-4	TRBV28	-	TGTGCCAGCAGCAGACAAGGGGGTGCAAATGAAAAACTGTTTTTT	CASSRQGGANEKLFF
-	TRBJ1-5	TRBV28	-	TGTGCCAGCAGTCGAAGACAGGTAAAAAGTCAGCCCCAGCATTTT	CASSRRQVKSQPQHF
TRBD2	TRBJ2-3	TRBV10-3	-	TGTGCCATCAGTGATGAACAGACTAGCTTGTATGGCACAGATACGCAGTATTTT	CAISDEQTSLYGTDTQYF
-	TRBJ2-1	TRBV7-2	-	TGTGCCAGCAGCTTTACGCAGCGCCTCTCCTACAATGAGCAGTTCTTC	CASSFTQRLSYNEQFF
-	TRBJ2-1	TRBV7-9	-	TGTGCCAGCAGCCCGCGAGTCTCCTACAATGAGCAGTTCTTC	CASSPRVSYNEQFF
-	TRBJ2-1	TRBV7-9	few	TGTGCCAGCAGCTCCAATACAGGGTCCCAATACCTCAATGAGCAGTTCTTC	CASSSNTGSQYLNEQFF
-	TRBJ1-5	TRBV28	once	TGTGCCAGCAGTTTCGAGGGCACGACTTTTCAGCCCCAGCATTTT	CASSFEGTTFQPQHF
-	TRBJ1-1	TRBV19	-	TGTGCCAGTAGTATCTTCTCAGGAACCCAGGATGAAGCTTTCTTT	CASSIFSGTQDEAFF
-	TRBJ1-1	TRBV6-6	-	TGTGCCAGCAGAGTAACAGGGCTGATGAACACTGAAGCTTTCTTT	CASRVTGLMNTEAFF
TRBD1	TRBJ2-3	TRBV7-2	-	TGTGCCGGACAGGGTAGCACAGATACGCAGTATTTT	CAGQGSTDTQYF
-	TRBJ2-5	TRBV29-1	-	TGCAGCGTTGCCCGGACTTTAGAGACCCAGTACTTC	CSVARTLETQYF
-	TRBJ1-1	TRBV18	-	TGTGCCAGCTCACCGAGGGAGGGGGGCTCCACTGAAGCTTTCTTT	CASSPREGGSTEAFF
-	TRBJ2-7	TRBV11-3	-	TGTGCCAGCAGCTTAGGGTCGGCGGGGAACTACGAGCAGTACTTC	CASSLGSAGNYEQYF
TRBD2	TRBJ2-7	TRBV6-5	few	TGTGCCAGCAGTTTTGGACTAGCCCTCTACGAGCAGTACTTC	CASSFGLALYEQYF
TRBD1	TRBJ2-7	TRBV7-9	-	TGTGCCAGCAGCTTAGGACAGGGAATTAACGAGCAGTACTTC	CASSLGQGINEQYF
-	TRBJ2-7	TRBV7-9	-	TGTGCCAAAGGGGGCGGGGTCGGCGAGCAGTACTTC	CAKGGGVGEQYF
-	TRBJ2-7	TRBV15	-	TGTGCCACCAGCAGAGACCTAGGGGACACCAACTACGAGCAGTACTTC	CATSRDLGDTNYEQYF
TRBD2	TRBJ2-7	TRBV6-6	few	TGTGCCAGCAGGAGGACTAGCGGGTCTTACGAGCAGTACTTC	CASRRTSGSYEQYF
TRBD1	TRBJ1-1	TRBV25-1	-	TGTGCCAGCAGTGAATCCGGACAGGTATACACTGAAGCTTTCTTT	CASSESGQVYTEAFF
TRBD1	TRBJ2-1	TRBV13	-	TGTGCCAGCAGCTTAAGGGACAGGGGGTACAATGAGCAGTTCTTC	CASSLRDRGYNEQFF
-	TRBJ1-6	TRBV28	-	TGTGCCAGCATAAGAGGAGGGTCTAATTCACCCCTCCACTTT	CASIRGGSNSPLHF
-	TRBJ2-7	TRBV6-1	-	TGTGCCAGCAGTCCGCTAGGCGACGAGCAGTACTTC	CASSPLGDEQYF
-	TRBJ1-4	TRBV28	-	TGTGCCAGCAGTTTCGCGGCAGGGATATCTAATGAAAAACTGTTTTTT	CASSFAAGISNEKLFF
-	TRBJ2-7	TRBV30	-	TGTGCCTGGAGTAGGGACAAAGGATCCTACGAGCAGTACTTC	CAWSRDKGSYEQYF
-	TRBJ2-1	TRBV18	-	TGTGCCAGCTCACCCCTGAGCGGAAGCTCCTACAATGAGCAGTTCTTC	CASSPLSGSSYNEQFF
-	TRBJ1-2	TRBV7-2	-	TGTGCCAGCAGCCCTCGCCGGGTGGAGGGGTTGGGGGGCTACACCTTC	CASSPRRVEGLGGYTF
-	TRBJ1-1	TRBV7-9	-	TGTGCCAGCGTTCGAACCAACAGGGAAGCCTACACTGAAGCTTTCTTT	CASVRTNREAYTEAFF
TRBD1	TRBJ1-2	TRBV30	-	TGTGCCTGGGGACGTCAGGGGGCGGACTATGGCTACACCTTC	CAWGRQGADYGYTF
TRBD1	TRBJ1-5	TRBV6-6	-	TGTGCCACTAGTCACGGGACAGGGGGCCAGCCCCAGCATTTT	CATSHGTGGQPQHF
TRBD1	TRBJ2-7	TRBV7-3	once	TGTGCCAGCAGCTTCGGGACAGGGGATCTCCCCTACGAGCAGTACTTC	CASSFGTGDLPYEQYF
TRBD1	TRBJ1-2	TRBV6-1	once	TGTGCCAGCAGTGAATTTGGAACAGGGGGTACCTATGGCTACACCTTC	CASSEFGTGGTYGYTF
TRBD2	TRBJ2-5	TRBV4-3	-	TGCGCCAGCAGCCGCCAACCTATAGCGGGAGCCCGAGAGACCCAGTACTTC	CASSRQPIAGARETQYF
-	TRBJ1-1	TRBV19	-	TGTGCCAGTAGTATAGCCCCGCCAGGGAACACTGAAGCTTTCTTT	CASSIAPPGNTEAFF
TRBD1	TRBJ1-4	TRBV29-1	-	TGCAGCGTTTCGACAGGGCGGGTTGAAAAACTGTTTTTT	CSVSTGRVEKLFF
TRBD2	TRBJ2-1	TRBV11-2	-	TGTGCCAGCAGCTTAGACCCCGGACTAGCGGGAGTTAAGCAGTTCTTC	CASSLDPGLAGVKQFF
TRBD1	TRBJ1-3	TRBV4-3	-	TGCGCCAGCAGCCAAGATTCTCTGGTGGCGACAGGGGTATTATCTGGAAACACCATATATTTT	CASSQDSLVATGVLSGNTIYF
-	TRBJ2-7	TRBV5-6	-	TGTGCCAGCAGCTTGGGGGGGACTCTGAGTACCTACGAGCAGTACTTC	CASSLGGTLSTYEQYF
-	TRBJ2-2	TRBV5-8	-	TGTGCCAGCAGCCTACCAGGACAGCCCCCGAACACCGGGGAGCTGTTTTTT	CASSLPGQPPNTGELFF
TRBD1	TRBJ2-7	TRBV6-6	once	TGTGCCAGCAGTTACTCCGGGACAGGGGGCTACGAGCAGTACTTC	CASSYSGTGGYEQYF
-	TRBJ2-1	TRBV5-1	-	TGCGCCAGCAGCTTCCAGGGTAATGAGCAGTTCTTC	CASSFQGNEQFF
TRBD1	TRBJ1-4	TRBV29-1	-	TGCAGCGCTGACTCCGGGACAGGGAAAAAACTGTTTTTT	CSADSGTGKKLFF
TRBD2	TRBJ2-1	TRBV28	-	TGTGCCAGCAGTGCGGGGGACTCCTACAATGAGCAGTTCTTC	CASSAGDSYNEQFF
TRBD2	TRBJ2-1	TRBV5-1	-	TGCGCCAGCAGCCCCCCGGGACTAGGGCATTACAATGAGCAGTTCTTC	CASSPPGLGHYNEQFF
-	TRBJ1-6	TRBV19	-	TGTGCCAGCGGGGACATCGCTTATAATTCACCCCTCCACTTT	CASGDIAYNSPLHF
-	TRBJ1-5	TRBV6-5	-	TGTGCCAGCAGTCGACACTTTAGCAATCAGCCCCAGCATTTT	CASSRHFSNQPQHF
TRBD2	TRBJ2-5	TRBV5-8	once	TGTGCCAGCAGCTGGAGGACTAGCGGGAAAGAGACCCAGTACTTC	CASSWRTSGKETQYF
TRBD2	TRBJ2-5	TRBV28	-	TGTGCCAGCAGTTTAGTGGGCGGGAGATCAGAGACCCAGTACTTC	CASSLVGGRSETQYF
TRBD1	TRBJ1-2	TRBV30	-	TGTGCCTGGCAACAGGGGCCGCGTTCCTATGGCTACACCTTC	CAWQQGPRSYGYTF
TRBD1	TRBJ1-1	TRBV7-2	-	TGTGCCAGCATGCCCAGGGGGTTGGGGGCTTTCTTT	CASMPRGLGAFF
TRBD2	TRBJ2-1	TRBV7-9	-	TGTGCCAGCAGCTTACGACAAACTAGCGGGGGGGCCGATGAGCAGTTCTTC	CASSLRQTSGGADEQFF